This T cell receptor (beta chain) was documented in a study of identifying expanded T cells in peripheral blood. The CDR3 has 16 amino acids. V lost 4 bases, J lost 5 bases, and 12 bases stayed unmatched. From germline, CDR1 is MDHEN and CDR2 SYDVKM. Of note for this clone: The target antigen is unknown.

The repertoire was sequenced with immunoSEQ multiplex PCR; TCRdb's copy has only in-frame clones and lacks some. The sample has about 78,000 clones; around four fifths are singletons. Findings and caveats of the study: Roughly 1.1 clones differed between technical replicates, versus 16.4 and 19 over time. Variance in clone template counts between approximately 2-week samples significantly increased with total template count across all healthy donors.

No infections or other immune events were documented during collection. The source of this sequence is a person aged 18 to 75 in good health. Sequenced: blood. The chain is built from TRBV28 and TRBJ2-3, with TRBD2 matching over 7 bases. CDR3 sequence (DNA): TGTGCCAGCAGTTCCCCTACGCGGGAGTTGGTAGATACGCAGTATTTT. Encoded protein: CASSSPTRELVDTQYF.